This TCR beta chain was observed in a study of T cells in localized non-small cell lung cancer. The data were produced by immunoSEQ multiplex PCR, yet TCRdb's version contains in-frame clones alone and is incomplete. The data hold roughly 76,000 clones, with around 80% observed a single time. This sequence originates from a man aged 40 to 69 with stage II squamous cell lung carcinoma. The sample here was PBMCs, taken before any cancer treatment.

The CDR3 nucleotides are TGTGCCAGCAGTTCCGAAACCGGGACAGGGTGGAATGAGCAGTTCTTC. Protein product: CASSSETGTGWNEQFF. The chain employs TRBV28 and TRBJ2-1; TRBD1 aligns across 9 bases. The trim removed 4 bases at V and 7 bases at J, leaving 11 bases unmatched. The CDR3 has 16 amino acids. The germline V gene encodes CDR1 MDHEN and CDR2 SYDVKM.